Given below is one TCR beta chain in context. This sample stems from a study of cytomegalovirus exposure and HLA in healthy donors. The CDR3 is 17 amino acids. Per germline, CDR1 SGHNT and CDR2 YYREEE (reference sequence). The ends lost 1 base at V and 5 bases at J; junction bases unmatched: 12. Researchers ran the PCR with 60 Vbeta and 13 Jbeta primers. Sequencing used immunoSEQ multiplex PCR; TCRdb keeps in-frame clones, though not all of them. Seen here are 65,000 to 90,000 clones, roughly 82% observed once, and the top ten hold 9.5% to 15%. The sequenced material came from PBMCs. The TCR was taken from a man between 65 and 85 years old in good health and CMV-seronegative. The genes are TRBV5-4 and TRBJ2-3; 8 positions match TRBD2. CDR3 sequence reads: CASSLFWSSGVGDTQYF. CDR3 coding DNA: TGTGCCAGCAGCTTGTTCTGGAGTAGCGGGGTGGGAGATACGCAGTATTTT. Full variable domain (remainder filled in from reference TRBV5-4 and TRBJ2-3): ETGVTQSPTHLIKTRGQQVTLRCSSQSGHNTVSWYQQALGQGPQFIFQYYREEENGRGNFPPRFSGLQFPNYSSELNVNALELDDSALYLCASSLFWSSGVGDTQYFGPGTRLTVL.